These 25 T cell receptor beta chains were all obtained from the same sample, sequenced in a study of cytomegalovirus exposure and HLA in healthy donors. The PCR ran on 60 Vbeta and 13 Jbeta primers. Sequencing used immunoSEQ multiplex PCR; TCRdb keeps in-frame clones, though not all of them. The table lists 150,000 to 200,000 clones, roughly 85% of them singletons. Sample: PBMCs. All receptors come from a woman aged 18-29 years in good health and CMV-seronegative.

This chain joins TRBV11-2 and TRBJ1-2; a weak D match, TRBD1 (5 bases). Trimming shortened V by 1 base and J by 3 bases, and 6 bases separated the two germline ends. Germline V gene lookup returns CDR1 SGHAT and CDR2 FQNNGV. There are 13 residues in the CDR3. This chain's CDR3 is CASSLGGYYGYTF. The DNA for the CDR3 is TGTGCCAGCAGCTTAGGGGGCTACTATGGCTACACCTTC.

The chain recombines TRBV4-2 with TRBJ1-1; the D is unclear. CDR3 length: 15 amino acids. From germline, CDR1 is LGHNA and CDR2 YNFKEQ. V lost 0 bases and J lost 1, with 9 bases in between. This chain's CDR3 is CASSQEAERNTEAFF. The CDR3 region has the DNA TGTGCCAGCAGCCAAGAGGCAGAACGGAACACTGAAGCTTTCTTT.

Here the CDR3 DNA reads TGTGCCAGTAGTATAGTTTCAATGGGCAGCAATCAGCCCCAGCATTTT. This sequence encodes CASSIVSMGSNQPQHF. J is TRBJ1-5 and V is TRBV19; D is uncertain. The CDR3 extends over 16 amino acids. The germline CDR1 and CDR2 sequences are LNHDA and SQIVND (reference sequence). With 1 base removed from V and 1 base from J, the gap between germline ends came to 11 bases.

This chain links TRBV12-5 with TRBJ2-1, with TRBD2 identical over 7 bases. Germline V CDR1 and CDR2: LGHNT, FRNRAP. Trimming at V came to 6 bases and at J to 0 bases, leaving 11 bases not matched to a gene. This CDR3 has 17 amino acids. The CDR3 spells CASGSSGTTSSYNEQFF. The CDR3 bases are TGTGCTAGTGGATCCTCCGGGACTACGAGCTCCTACAATGAGCAGTTCTTC.

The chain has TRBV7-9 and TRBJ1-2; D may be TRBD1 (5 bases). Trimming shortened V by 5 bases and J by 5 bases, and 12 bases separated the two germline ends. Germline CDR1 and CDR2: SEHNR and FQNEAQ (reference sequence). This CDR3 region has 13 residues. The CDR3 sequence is CASSPFQGYGYTF. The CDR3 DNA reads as TGTGCCAGCAGCCCCTTCCAGGGATATGGCTACACCTTC. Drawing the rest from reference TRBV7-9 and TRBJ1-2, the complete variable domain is DTGVSQNPRHKITKRGQNVTFRCDPISEHNRLYWYRQTLGQGPEFLTYFQNEAQLEKSRLLSDRFSAERPKGSFSTLEIQRTEQGDSAMYLCASSPFQGYGYTFGSGTRLTVV.

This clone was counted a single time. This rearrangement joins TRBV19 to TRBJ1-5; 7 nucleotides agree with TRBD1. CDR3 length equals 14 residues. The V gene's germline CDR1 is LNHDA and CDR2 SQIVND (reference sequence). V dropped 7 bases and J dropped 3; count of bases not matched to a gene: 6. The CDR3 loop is CASTRDSFNQPQHF. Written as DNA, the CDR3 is TGTGCCAGTACCCGGGACAGCTTCAATCAGCCCCAGCATTTT.

This CDR3 is CSVEGAQDRTHYGYTF. In DNA form, the CDR3 reads TGCAGCGTTGAAGGGGCCCAGGATCGGACACATTACGGCTACACCTTC. The rearrangement joins TRBV29-1 to TRBJ1-2; the D gene is possibly TRBD1 (5 bases). The V end was cut by 1 base, the J end by 8 bases, with 23 bases between. This CDR3 region has 16 residues. CDR1 is SQVTM, CDR2 ANQGSEA, per germline.

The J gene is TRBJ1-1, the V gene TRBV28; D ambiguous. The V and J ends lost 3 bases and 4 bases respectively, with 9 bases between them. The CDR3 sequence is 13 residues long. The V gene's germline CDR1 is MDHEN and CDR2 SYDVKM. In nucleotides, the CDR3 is TGTGCCAGCAGTTTCGTGGCGGGCACTGAAGCTTTCTTT. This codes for CASSFVAGTEAFF.

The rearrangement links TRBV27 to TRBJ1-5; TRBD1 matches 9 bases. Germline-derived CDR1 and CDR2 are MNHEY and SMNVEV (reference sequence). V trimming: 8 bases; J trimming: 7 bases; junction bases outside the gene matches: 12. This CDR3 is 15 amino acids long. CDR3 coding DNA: TGTGCCAGCGGCTCCGGGACAGGGATTAGCCAGCCCCAGCATTTT. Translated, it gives CASGSGTGISQPQHF.

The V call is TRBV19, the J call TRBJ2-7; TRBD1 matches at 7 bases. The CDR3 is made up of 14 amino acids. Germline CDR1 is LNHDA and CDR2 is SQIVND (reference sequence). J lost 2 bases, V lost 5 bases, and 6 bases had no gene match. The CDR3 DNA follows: TGTGCCAGTAGTTGGGACAGCTTTGCCTACGAGCAGTACTTC. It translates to CASSWDSFAYEQYF.

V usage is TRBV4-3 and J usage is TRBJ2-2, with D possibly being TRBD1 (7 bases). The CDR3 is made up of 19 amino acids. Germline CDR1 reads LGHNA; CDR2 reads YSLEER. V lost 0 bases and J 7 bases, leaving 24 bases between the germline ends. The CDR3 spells CASSQDRGKQGYDVGELFF. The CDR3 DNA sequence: TGCGCCAGCAGCCAAGATCGCGGGAAACAGGGGTACGACGTCGGGGAGCTGTTTTTT.

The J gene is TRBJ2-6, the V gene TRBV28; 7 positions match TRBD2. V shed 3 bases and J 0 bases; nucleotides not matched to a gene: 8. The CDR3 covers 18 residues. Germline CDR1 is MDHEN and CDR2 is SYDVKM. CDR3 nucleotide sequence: TGTGCCAGCAGTTTTTCAGGGCGGGGGAACTCTGGGGCCAACGTCCTGACTTTC. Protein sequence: CASSFSGRGNSGANVLTF.

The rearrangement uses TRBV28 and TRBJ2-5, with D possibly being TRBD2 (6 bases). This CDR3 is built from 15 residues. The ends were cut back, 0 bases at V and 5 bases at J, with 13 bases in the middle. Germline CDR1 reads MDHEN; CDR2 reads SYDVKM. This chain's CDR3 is CASSLWAIGGETQYF. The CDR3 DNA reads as TGTGCCAGCAGTTTATGGGCGATAGGAGGGGAGACCCAGTACTTC.

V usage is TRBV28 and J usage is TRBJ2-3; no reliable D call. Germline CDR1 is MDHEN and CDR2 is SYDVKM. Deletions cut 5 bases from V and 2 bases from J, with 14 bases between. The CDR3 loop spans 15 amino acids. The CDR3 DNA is TGTGCCAGCAGTCCGTCCGCGGCCACCACAGATACGCAGTATTTT. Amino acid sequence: CASSPSAATTDTQYF.

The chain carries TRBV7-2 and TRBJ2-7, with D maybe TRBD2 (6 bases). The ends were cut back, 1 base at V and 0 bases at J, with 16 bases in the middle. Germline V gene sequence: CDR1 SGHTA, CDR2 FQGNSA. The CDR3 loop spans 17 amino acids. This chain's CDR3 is CASSLGGLQRSSYEQYF. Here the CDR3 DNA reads TGTGCCAGCAGCTTAGGGGGACTCCAAAGGAGCTCCTACGAGCAGTACTTC.

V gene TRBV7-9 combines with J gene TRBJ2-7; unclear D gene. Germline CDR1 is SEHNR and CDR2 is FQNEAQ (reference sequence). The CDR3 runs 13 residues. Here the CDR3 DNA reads TGTTCCAGCAGCCAAGCGAACTCCTACGAGCAGTACGTC. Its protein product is CSSSQANSYEQYV.

CDR3 DNA: TGTGCCAGCATCTTTCCTCGGACAGCGGCTGATTATGGCTACACCTTC. Encoded protein: CASIFPRTAADYGYTF. The chain links TRBV5-8 to TRBJ1-2, with D perhaps matching TRBD1 (6 bases). CDR1 is SGHTS and CDR2 is YDEGEE in the germline V gene. V was clipped by 6 bases and J by 5 bases, with 23 bases between them. This CDR3 is 16 amino acids long.

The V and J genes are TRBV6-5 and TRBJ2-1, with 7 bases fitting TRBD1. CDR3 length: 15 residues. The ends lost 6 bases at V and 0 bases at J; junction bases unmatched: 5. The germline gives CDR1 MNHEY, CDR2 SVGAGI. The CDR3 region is CASRKQGSSYNEQFF. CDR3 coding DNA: TGTGCCAGCAGAAAACAGGGGAGCTCCTACAATGAGCAGTTCTTC.

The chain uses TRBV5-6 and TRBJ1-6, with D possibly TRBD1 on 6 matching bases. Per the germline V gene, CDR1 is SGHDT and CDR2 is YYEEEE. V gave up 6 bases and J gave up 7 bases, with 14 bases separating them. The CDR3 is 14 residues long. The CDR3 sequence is CASTAWDKNSPLHF. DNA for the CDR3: TGTGCCAGCACCGCTTGGGACAAAAATTCACCCCTCCACTTT.

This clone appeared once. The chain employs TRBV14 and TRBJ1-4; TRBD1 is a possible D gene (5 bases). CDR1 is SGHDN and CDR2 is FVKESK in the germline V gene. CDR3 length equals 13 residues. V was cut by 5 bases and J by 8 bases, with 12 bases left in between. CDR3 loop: CASSGQLGEKLFF. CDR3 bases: TGTGCCAGCAGCGGACAACTGGGGGAAAAACTGTTTTTT.

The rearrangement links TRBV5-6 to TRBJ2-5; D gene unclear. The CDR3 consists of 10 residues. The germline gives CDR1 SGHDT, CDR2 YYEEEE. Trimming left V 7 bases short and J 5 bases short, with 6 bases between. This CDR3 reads CASGHETQYF. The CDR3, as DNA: TGTGCCAGCGGCCACGAGACCCAGTACTTC.

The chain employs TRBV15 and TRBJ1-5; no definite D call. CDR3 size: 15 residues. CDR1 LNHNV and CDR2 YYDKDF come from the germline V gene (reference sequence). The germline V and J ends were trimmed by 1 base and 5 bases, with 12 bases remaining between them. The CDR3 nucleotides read TGTGCCACCAGCAGAGTCCCTCCAGGTTATCAGCCCCAGCATTTT. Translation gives CATSRVPPGYQPQHF.

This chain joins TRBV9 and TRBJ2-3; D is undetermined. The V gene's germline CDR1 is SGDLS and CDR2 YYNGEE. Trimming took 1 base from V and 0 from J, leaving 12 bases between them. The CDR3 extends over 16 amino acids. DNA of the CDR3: TGTGCCAGCAGCGTAAGCCCTTATACTAGCACAGATACGCAGTATTTT. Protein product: CASSVSPYTSTDTQYF.

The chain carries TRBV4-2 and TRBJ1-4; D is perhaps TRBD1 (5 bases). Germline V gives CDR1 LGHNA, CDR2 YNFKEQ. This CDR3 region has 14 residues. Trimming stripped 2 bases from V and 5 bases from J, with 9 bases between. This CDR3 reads CASSQPYRNEKLFF. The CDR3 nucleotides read TGTGCCAGCAGCCAACCCTACAGGAATGAAAAACTGTTTTTT.

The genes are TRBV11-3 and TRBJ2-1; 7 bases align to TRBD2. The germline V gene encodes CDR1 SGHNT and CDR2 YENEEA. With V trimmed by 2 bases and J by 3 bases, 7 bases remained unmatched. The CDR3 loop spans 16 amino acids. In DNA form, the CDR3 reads TGTGCCAGCAGCTTATCCGGGACTAAAGTCTACAATGAGCAGTTCTTC. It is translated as CASSLSGTKVYNEQFF.